The entry that follows covers one T cell receptor beta chain sequence. Its antigen remains unidentified. The data derive from a study of T cell repertoires in cytomegalovirus infection. Study outcomes and limitations: Individuals carrying CMV plus the relevant HLA were identified by cumulative frequency of public TCR beta families.

Trimming removed 6 bases from V and 8 bases from J, with 16 bases in between. This CDR3 is built from 14 residues. TCRdb re-analysed the reads in MiXCR, keeping a single row per CDR3 protein. This table has 150,000 to 200,000 distinct CDR3 sequences, over 15% appearing once. The chain carries TRBV12-3 or TRBV12-4 and TRBJ1-4; possible D gene TRBD1, 6 bases. The sequence was obtained from a human donor in good health (CMV status not recorded). Some clones in this sample may be carry-over from other donors' samples. The specimen sequenced was CD8+ T cells from PBMCs. CDR3 sequence: CASRRDTGREKLFF. The CDR3 DNA is TGTGCCAGCAGGCGGGACACAGGTCGGGAAAAACTGTTTTTT.